The 21 T cell receptor beta chains below were found in one sample sequenced in a study of blood T cell repertoires in COVID-19. The table came from immunoSEQ multiplex PCR; TCRdb's copy has only in-frame clones and leaves some out. The sample consists of about 170,000 clones, approximately 84% of them appearing once. Sequencing used peripheral blood. These TCRs come from a man aged 35 to 55 who had recovered from COVID-19.

This clone was seen only a few times. The chain combines TRBV7-3 with TRBJ2-2; weak D call: TRBD1 (7 bases). This CDR3 is 15 amino acids long. V was cut by 2 bases and J by 3 bases, with 10 bases left in between. The germline CDR1 and CDR2 sequences are SGHTA and FQGTGA. As DNA, the CDR3 is TGTGCCAGCAGCTTAGGAGGGGGCGACACCGGGGAGCTGTTTTTT. Translation: CASSLGGGDTGELFF.

V usage is TRBV2 and J usage is TRBJ1-5, with D perhaps TRBD1 (5 bases). The CDR3 spans 14 residues. Trimming shortened V by 4 bases and J by 11 bases, and 18 bases separated the two germline ends. CDR1 is SNHLY and CDR2 is FYNNEI in the germline V gene. The CDR3 DNA follows: TGTGCCAGCAGTGCCGGGGCCGGGAGAGGATCCCAGCATTTT. Encoded protein: CASSAGAGRGSQHF.

The chain combines TRBV3-1 (or the pseudogene TRBV3-2) with TRBJ2-2; the match to TRBD2 covers 9 bases. Unmatched junction bases numbered 4, after V lost 1 base and J lost 1 base. Germline V gene lookup returns CDR1 LGHDT and CDR2 YNNKEL (reference sequence). The CDR3 has 17 amino acids. CDR3 DNA sequence: TGTGCCAGCAGCCAAGGTAGCGGGAGCCTGAACACCGGGGAGCTGTTTTTT. Translating gives CASSQGSGSLNTGELFF.

V gene TRBV12-3 or TRBV12-4 combines with J gene TRBJ2-1, with TRBD2 matching over 7 bases. This CDR3 comprises 12 residues. Trimming removed 7 bases from V and 8 bases from J; junction bases left unmatched: 5. The CDR3 loop reads CASTRGGDEQFF. CDR3 nucleotide sequence: TGTGCCAGCACAAGGGGAGGGGATGAGCAGTTCTTC.

This clone has just a few counts. The chain carries TRBV2 and TRBJ2-5; D is perhaps TRBD1 (5 bases). CDR3 size: 16 residues. V was cut by 3 bases and J by 1 base, with 15 bases left in between. CDR1 and CDR2 from the germline V gene are SNHLY and FYNNEI. The CDR3 protein is CASSELFVRGQETQYF. DNA of the CDR3: TGTGCCAGCAGTGAGCTCTTTGTAAGGGGCCAAGAGACCCAGTACTTC.

The rearrangement links TRBV30 to TRBJ2-6, with D possibly matching TRBD1 (5 bases). The CDR3 has 14 residues. Germline V CDR1 and CDR2: GTSNPN, SVGIG (reference sequence). V gave up 3 bases and J gave up 2 bases, with 8 bases separating them. The CDR3 loop is CAWSRVTGANVLTF. The CDR3 DNA follows: TGTGCCTGGAGCAGGGTAACTGGGGCCAACGTCCTGACTTTC. Supplemented by reference TRBV30 and TRBJ2-6, the full variable domain reads SQTIHQWPATLVQPVGSPLSLECTVEGTSNPNLYWYRQAAGRGLQLLFYSVGIGQISSEVPQNLSASRPQDRQFILSSKKLLLSDSGFYLCAWSRVTGANVLTFGAGSRLTVL.

This clone was observed a few times. The V and J genes are TRBV28 and TRBJ1-2; D might be TRBD1 (6 bases). The CDR3 has 11 amino acids. V lost 4 bases and J 13 bases, leaving 13 bases between the germline ends. Germline V CDR1 and CDR2: MDHEN, SYDVKM. The CDR3 reads CASSSDSFATF. DNA for the CDR3: TGTGCCAGCAGTTCGGACAGTTTCGCCACCTTC.

This clone was detected once. V gene TRBV5-1 combines with J gene TRBJ1-4; D might be TRBD1 (6 bases). The CDR3 extends over 14 amino acids. The V end was cut by 4 bases, the J end by 3 bases, with 10 bases between. Germline V gives CDR1 SGHRS, CDR2 YFSETQ. The CDR3 nucleotides are TGCGCCAGCAGCCTCAGGGGTGCTAATGAAAAACTGTTTTTT. This codes for CASSLRGANEKLFF.

Written as DNA, the CDR3 is TGTGCCAGCTCACCCCCGTCTGGGGGCTTTGGAAACACCATATATTTT. Its protein is CASSPPSGGFGNTIYF. This chain connects TRBV18 to TRBJ1-3; weak D call: TRBD1 (6 bases). The length of the CDR3 is 16 residues. Trimming pared 3 bases from V and 3 bases from J, leaving 15 bases between. Germline V gene data show CDR1 as KGHSH and CDR2 as LQKENI.

This chain connects TRBV5-1 to TRBJ2-1; 11 nucleotides line up with TRBD2. This CDR3 spans 15 amino acids. Germline CDR1 SGHRS, CDR2 YFSETQ. V gave up 0 bases and J gave up 7 bases; unmatched junction bases: 3. In DNA form, the CDR3 reads TGCGCCAGCAGCTTGGGGTCTAGCGGGAGGAATGAGCAGTTCTTC. Its translation is CASSLGSSGRNEQFF.

The sample holds a few counts of this clone. The sample holds other DNA sequences that translate to the same CDR3. This sequence joins TRBV4-3 and TRBJ2-7; D remains ambiguous. The CDR3 spans 15 residues. The V gene's germline CDR1 is LGHNA and CDR2 YSLEER. The V gene lost 1 base and the J gene lost 1 base, with 11 bases spanning the gap. Here the CDR3 reads CASSQGGQGSYEQYF. CDR3 in DNA: TGCGCCAGCAGCCAAGGCGGCCAAGGATCCTACGAGCAGTACTTC.

This chain joins TRBV4-2 and TRBJ2-1, with D tentatively TRBD1 (6 bases). This CDR3 has 16 amino acids. Trimming left V 2 bases short and J 0 bases short, with 11 bases between. CDR1 and CDR2 (germline): LGHNA, YNFKEQ. In nucleotides, the CDR3 is TGTGCCAGCAGCCAACCTACAGGGAGCTCCTACAATGAGCAGTTCTTC. It translates to CASSQPTGSSYNEQFF.

The rearrangement uses TRBV6-5 and TRBJ2-3; D gene uncertain. The germline gives CDR1 MNHEY, CDR2 SVGAGI. V lost 9 bases, J lost 1 base, and 14 bases lay in between. This CDR3 has 14 residues. The CDR3, as DNA: TGTGCCAGTCAAAGTTTAACAGGCACAGATACGCAGTATTTT. Protein: CASQSLTGTDTQYF.

This clone was counted a few times. The chain uses TRBV24-1 and TRBJ2-1, with 8 positions matching TRBD1. The ends lost 4 bases at V and 6 bases at J; junction bases unmatched: 10. CDR1 and CDR2 from the germline V gene are KGHDR and SFDVKD. This CDR3 region has 16 residues. CDR3 sequence (DNA): TGTGCCACCAGTGACTCAGGGGGCATACAGGGCAATGAGCAGTTCTTC. This sequence encodes CATSDSGGIQGNEQFF.

This rearrangement joins TRBV28 to TRBJ1-5; a possible D gene is TRBD1 (5 bases). The V end lost 6 bases, the J end lost 0 bases, and 9 bases lay between the germline ends. Germline-derived CDR1 and CDR2 are MDHEN and SYDVKM. CDR3 length: 14 amino acids. CDR3 in DNA: TGTGCCAGCAGGCCAGGGTTTAGCAATCAGCCCCAGCATTTT. It translates to CASRPGFSNQPQHF.

The V and J genes are TRBV20-1 and TRBJ1-2, with D tentatively TRBD1 (6 bases). The CDR3 spans 12 residues. CDR1 is DFQATT, CDR2 SNEGSKA, per germline (reference sequence). V lost 3 bases, J lost 7 bases, and 12 bases lay in between. CDR3 DNA sequence: TGCAGTGCTAGTTCTGGGGGCTCTGGCTACACCTTC. It codes for CSASSGGSGYTF.

The chain uses TRBV21-1 and TRBJ1-4. TRBV21-1 is listed as a pseudogene. The CDR3 spans 16 residues. CDR3 coding DNA: TGTGCCAGCAGCTCCCCTCGGGGGGGGGTCGGCGAAAAACTGTTTTTT. This codes for CASSSPRGGVGEKLFF.

The chain recombines TRBV24-1 with TRBJ2-4; possibly TRBD2 for D (6 bases). The V gene lost 3 bases and the J gene lost 2 bases, with 13 bases spanning the gap. Germline CDR1 and CDR2: KGHDR and SFDVKD. This CDR3 spans 16 amino acids. The CDR3 DNA reads as TGTGCCACCAGTGATCCTCGGGCGGGAACCAAAAACATTCAGTACTTC. Residues: CATSDPRAGTKNIQYF.

In regard to this clone: The same CDR3 is also encoded by other DNA sequences in this sample. The V and J genes are TRBV3-1 (or the pseudogene TRBV3-2) and TRBJ2-7, with D perhaps matching TRBD1 (5 bases). The CDR3 is 12 residues long. The V gene lost 4 bases and the J gene lost 5 bases, with 9 bases spanning the gap. Germline lookup yields CDR1 LGHDT and CDR2 YNNKEL (reference sequence). CDR3 region: CASSRGRDEQYF. CDR3 nucleotide sequence: TGTGCCAGCAGCCGGGGCAGGGACGAGCAGTACTTC.

This clone was seen a handful of times. The gene calls are TRBV6-5 and TRBJ1-1; D not resolved. Germline-derived CDR1 and CDR2 are MNHEY and SVGAGI. The CDR3 contains 13 residues. Trimming took 6 bases from V and 1 from J, leaving 9 bases between them. CDR3: CASSLTGNTEAFF. The CDR3 DNA reads TGTGCCAGCAGCCTAACTGGGAACACTGAAGCTTTCTTT.

This chain uses TRBV5-4 with TRBJ2-1; D perhaps matches TRBD1 (5 bases). CDR1 and CDR2 (germline): SGHNT, YYREEE (reference sequence). Trimming cost V 3 bases and J 0 bases, with 10 bases left between them. The CDR3 spans 15 residues. CDR3 DNA sequence: TGTGCCAGCAGCTCCAGGGCGAACTCCTACAATGAGCAGTTCTTC. It is translated as CASSSRANSYNEQFF.